The 15 T cell receptor beta chains below all came from one sample that was sequenced in a study of cytomegalovirus exposure and HLA in healthy donors. The PCR used 60 Vbeta and 13 Jbeta primers. The method was immunoSEQ multiplex PCR; TCRdb's version includes in-frame clones alone and lacks a portion of them. Seen in this sample are about 200,000 clones; the ten most common clones hold roughly 1.2%. The sample taken for sequencing was PBMCs. The receptors come from a girl aged 2 to 9 in good health and CMV-seropositive.

The rearrangement uses TRBV5-1 and TRBJ2-1; TRBD2 matches at 8 bases. CDR1 is SGHRS, CDR2 YFSETQ, per germline. The V gene end was trimmed by 0 bases and the J gene end by 6 bases; junction bases not matched to a gene: 8. CDR3 length: 16 amino acids. The CDR3 nucleotides are TGCGCCAGCAGCTTGGGTCCGGGAGGGGCCCTCAATGAGCAGTTCTTC. The encoded protein is CASSLGPGGALNEQFF.

The genes are TRBV7-8 and TRBJ1-2, with 8 bases aligning to TRBD1. CDR3 length: 16 amino acids. The trim removed 0 bases at V and 4 bases at J, leaving 7 bases unmatched. Germline values: CDR1 SGHVS, CDR2 FQNEAQ. The DNA for the CDR3 is TGTGCCAGCAGCTTAGCTAGGACAGGGAGGGTCTATGGCTACACCTTC. Translating gives CASSLARTGRVYGYTF.

The CDR3 DNA reads TGTGCCAGCAGCTTATCGACAGGGACTGGGGCCAACGTCCTGACTTTC. Translating gives CASSLSTGTGANVLTF. The chain has TRBV7-3 and TRBJ2-6; 7 bases fit TRBD1. The germline V gene has CDR1 SGHTA and CDR2 FQGTGA. The CDR3 spans 16 residues. Trimming took 2 bases from V and 2 from J; bases not matched to a gene: 3.

The chain combines TRBV19 with TRBJ2-5, with 8 bases identical to TRBD1. Trimming cost V 6 bases and J 0 bases; bases outside gene matches: 3. CDR1 is LNHDA, CDR2 SQIVND, per germline (reference sequence). The CDR3 consists of 14 residues. CDR3: CASRRTGNQETQYF. The CDR3 nucleotides read TGTGCCAGTAGGAGGACAGGGAACCAAGAGACCCAGTACTTC.

The gene calls are TRBV27 and TRBJ2-7; D unresolved. Trimming took off 6 bases at V and 7 bases at J, with 13 bases between the two ends. The length of the CDR3 is 12 residues. Germline assignment: CDR1 MNHEY and CDR2 SMNVEV (reference sequence). CDR3 sequence reads: CASSLIGREQYF. CDR3 coding DNA: TGTGCCAGCAGCCTTATTGGGCGTGAGCAGTACTTC.

The V gene is TRBV13, the J gene TRBJ1-4, with TRBD1 identical over 9 bases. Germline loops: CDR1 PRHDT, CDR2 FYEKMQ (reference sequence). The V segment lost 8 bases and the J segment 4 bases; nucleotides outside the gene matches: 14. There are 17 residues in the CDR3. In DNA, the CDR3 is TGTGCCAGCGTACAGGGGGCGCGGAGGAATCGTAATGAAAAACTGTTTTTT. This encodes CASVQGARRNRNEKLFF.

The CDR3 spells CSVHPRQRVNSEQFF. The CDR3 DNA reads as TGCAGCGTCCACCCCAGACAGCGGGTAAACTCTGAGCAGTTCTTC. The J gene is TRBJ2-1, the V gene TRBV29-1; TRBD2 might be the D (6 bases). Germline V gives CDR1 SQVTM, CDR2 ANQGSEA. The CDR3 is 15 amino acids. Trimming stripped 6 bases from V and 9 bases from J, with 24 bases between.

This sequence joins TRBV7-9 and TRBJ2-7, with D possibly TRBD1 on 6 matching bases. CDR3 length: 15 amino acids. Per germline, CDR1 SEHNR and CDR2 FQNEAQ (reference sequence). The V end lost 0 bases, the J end lost 2 bases, and 11 bases lay between the germline ends. The CDR3, as DNA: TGTGCCAGCAGCTTAGCCCGACAGGCCCCCTACGAGCAGTACTTC. Its translation is CASSLARQAPYEQYF. Based on the CDR3 plus reference TRBV7-9 and TRBJ2-7, the full variable domain is DTGVSQNPRHKITKRGQNVTFRCDPISEHNRLYWYRQTLGQGPEFLTYFQNEAQLEKSRLLSDRFSAERPKGSFSTLEIQRTEQGDSAMYLCASSLARQAPYEQYFGPGTRLTVT.

The chain is built from TRBV5-8 and TRBJ2-7; 7 bases are shared with TRBD2. The CDR3 length is 15 residues. J gave up 2 bases and V 2 bases, and 7 bases lay outside the gene matches. Per germline, CDR1 SGHTS and CDR2 YDEGEE. Here the CDR3 reads CASSLSSGRAYEQYF. DNA of the CDR3: TGTGCCAGCAGCTTAAGCTCGGGGAGGGCCTACGAGCAGTACTTC.

The chain carries TRBV9 and TRBJ2-2; 11 nucleotides line up with TRBD1. Germline V CDR1 and CDR2: SGDLS, YYNGEE. V lost 5 bases to trimming and J lost 4 bases; unmatched junction nucleotides: 4. CDR3 length: 15 residues. This chain's CDR3 is CASRGDRGATGELFF. The CDR3 nucleotides are TGTGCCAGCAGAGGGGACAGGGGGGCCACCGGGGAGCTGTTTTTT.

The chain carries TRBV7-8 and TRBJ2-1, with 14 bases identical to TRBD2. The CDR3 length is 17 residues. With 4 bases clipped from V and 9 bases from J, the junction kept 11 bases outside the gene matches. CDR1 is SGHVS, CDR2 FQNEAQ, per germline. The CDR3 DNA sequence: TGTGCCAGCAGCTCGCGCCTGACTAGCGGGAGGGTTGGTGAGCAGTTCTTC. Translating it yields CASSSRLTSGRVGEQFF.

The rearrangement uses TRBV27 and TRBJ1-3; TRBD1 matches 8 bases. The CDR3 loop spans 14 amino acids. With 5 bases clipped from V and 4 bases from J, the junction kept 4 bases outside the gene matches. Germline V gene sequence: CDR1 MNHEY, CDR2 SMNVEV (reference sequence). Here the CDR3 reads CASSRQGQGNTIYF. In DNA, the CDR3 is TGTGCCAGCAGTCGACAGGGGCAGGGAAACACCATATATTTT.

The V gene is TRBV5-1, the J gene TRBJ2-1; 8 bases fit TRBD2. This CDR3 has 16 residues. J was trimmed by 4 bases and V by 2 bases; bases with no gene match: 8. Germline CDR1 reads SGHRS; CDR2 reads YFSETQ. CDR3 in DNA: TGCGCCAGCAGCTTTATCGGGGGGGAGGGATACAATGAGCAGTTCTTC. Translated, it gives CASSFIGGEGYNEQFF. The entire variable domain, with the rest obtained from reference TRBV5-1 and TRBJ2-1, is as follows: KAGVTQTPRYLIKTRGQQVTLSCSPISGHRSVSWYQQTPGQGLQFLFEYFSETQRNKGNFPGRFSGRQFSNSRSEMNVSTLELGDSALYLCASSFIGGEGYNEQFFGPGTRLTVL.

The gene calls are TRBV7-9 and TRBJ2-7; TRBD2 aligns across 10 bases. The CDR3 has 14 residues. V gave up 6 bases and J gave up 2 bases; unmatched junction bases: 4. Germline values: CDR1 SEHNR, CDR2 FQNEAQ (reference sequence). The CDR3 here is CASSRSGGPYEQYF. CDR3 nucleotide sequence: TGTGCCAGCAGTCGTAGCGGGGGGCCCTACGAGCAGTACTTC.

V and J are TRBV11-3 and TRBJ2-5, with unresolved D. The end of the DNA aligns better with TRBJ2-7, so the J call may be wrong. Germline V lookup: CDR1 SGHNT, CDR2 YENEEA. CDR3 length: 15 amino acids. The CDR3 protein is CASNTRRESSYEQYF. The CDR3 DNA reads as TGTGCCAGCAATACACGGAGAGAATCGTCTTACGAGCAGTACTTC.